The entry below gives a single TCR beta chain sequence along with its context. V lost 5 bases, J lost 8 bases, and 14 bases stayed unmatched. This CDR3 spans 16 amino acids. Germline lookup yields CDR1 SGHVS and CDR2 FQNEAQ. One entry per CDR3 protein, called by TCRdb with MiXCR from the 5' RACE reads. The sample lists some 8,000 distinct CDR3 sequences; around 50% were seen once. Sequenced sample: memory CD4+ T cells sorted from a lymph node. Subset indicated: memory CD4+ T cells, CD4+CD45RO+CD25-. This sequence was found in a female donor with breast cancer. The chain carries TRBV7-8 and TRBJ1-4; TRBD1 matches 7 bases. The CDR3 bases are TGTGCCAGCAGCCCCGACAGGGTGGTCTTAAAGGAAAAACTGTTTTTT. Protein product: CASSPDRVVLKEKLFF.